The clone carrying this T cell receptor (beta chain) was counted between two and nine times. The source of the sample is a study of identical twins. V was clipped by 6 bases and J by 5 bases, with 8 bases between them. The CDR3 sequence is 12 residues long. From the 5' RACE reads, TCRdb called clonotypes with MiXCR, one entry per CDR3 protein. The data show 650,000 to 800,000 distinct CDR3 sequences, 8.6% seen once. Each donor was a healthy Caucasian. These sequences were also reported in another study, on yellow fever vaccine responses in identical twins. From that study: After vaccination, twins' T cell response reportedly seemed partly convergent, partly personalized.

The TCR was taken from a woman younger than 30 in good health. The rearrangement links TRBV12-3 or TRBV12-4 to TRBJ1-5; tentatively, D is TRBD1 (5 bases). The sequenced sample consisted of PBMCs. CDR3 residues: CASSRQYQPQHF. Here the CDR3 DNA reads TGTGCCAGCAGCAGACAGTATCAGCCCCAGCATTTT.